The next 5 T cell receptor beta chains were all read from a single sample in a study of prognosis after radiotherapy for stage I lung cancer. Genomic DNA served as the source from which two-round multiplex PCR generated TCR beta CDR3 amplicons. First-round PCR used primers specific to each TRBV and TRBJ gene. TCRdb itself ran the multiplex PCR reads through MiXCR, one entry per CDR3 protein. The sample has some 15,000 distinct CDR3 sequences, 50% to 65% seen once. The source material was PBMCs, sampled before or after stereotactic body radiation therapy (not recorded which). All receptors come from a donor at least 50 years old with non-small cell lung cancer.

This clonotype appeared many times. The genes are TRBV20-1 and TRBJ1-1; possible D gene TRBD1, 6 bases. V was trimmed by 3 bases and J by 4 bases, leaving 21 bases between them. Germline CDR1 reads DFQATT; CDR2 reads SNEGSKA (reference sequence). This CDR3 region has 16 residues. The CDR3, as DNA: TGCAGTGCTAGTGGAACAACCCTACAGGGAGGCACTGAAGCTTTCTTT. Protein: CSASGTTLQGGTEAFF.

A single count supports this clonotype. The chain is built from TRBV20-1 and TRBJ2-7; no reliable D call. The CDR3 runs 12 residues. Trimming stripped 1 base from V and 2 bases from J, with 6 bases between. The V gene's germline CDR1 is DFQATT and CDR2 SNEGSKA (reference sequence). This CDR3 is CSARVDAYEQYF. CDR3 nucleotide sequence: TGCAGTGCTAGAGTGGACGCCTACGAGCAGTACTTC.

The CDR3 DNA reads as TGCGCCAGCAGCTCTCAACGGGGAGCCTACAATGAGCAGTTCTTC. Its protein product is CASSSQRGAYNEQFF. V is TRBV5-1 and J is TRBJ2-1; D possibly corresponds to TRBD2 (5 bases). The CDR3 is 15 amino acids. Trimming stripped 3 bases from V and 2 bases from J, with 12 bases between. CDR1 SGHRS and CDR2 YFSETQ come from the germline V gene.

This chain uses TRBV28 with TRBJ1-2, with a tentative D call TRBD1 (5 bases). V was trimmed by 6 bases and J by 0 bases, leaving 8 bases between them. Germline V gene lookup returns CDR1 MDHEN and CDR2 SYDVKM. This CDR3 is 13 amino acids long. The CDR3 reads CASRGQTNYGYTF. As DNA, the CDR3 is TGTGCCAGCAGAGGACAAACTAACTATGGCTACACCTTC.

About this clonotype: This likely came from a read error, as a far larger clone is one base away. This rearrangement joins TRBV2 to TRBJ2-7; 8 bases fit TRBD2. The CDR3 is made up of 18 amino acids. The germline CDR1 and CDR2 sequences are SNHLY and FYNNEI. This chain's CDR3 is CAISPGGARYRGTYEQYF. CDR3 sequence (DNA): TGTGCCATCAGTCCCGGGGGGGCGCGATACCGCGGTACCTACGAGCAGTACTTC.